This T cell receptor beta chain is drawn from a study of T cell repertoires in cytomegalovirus infection. Study-wide results and caveats: Clonotype analysis showed dominance of the ex vivo response by HLA-C-restricted CMV-specific TCR beta clonotypes. Cumulative frequency of public TCR beta families picked out carriers of CMV plus the relevant HLA.

One entry per CDR3 protein, called by TCRdb with MiXCR from the reads. The table lists roughly 45,000 distinct CDR3 sequences, 20% to 25% of them singletons. This clonotype was counted only a few times. Its antigen is undetermined. This CDR3 region has 14 residues. Germline CDR1 is LNHDA and CDR2 is SQIVND (reference sequence). Trimming stripped 0 bases from V and 3 bases from J, with 6 bases between. The sequence was obtained from a human donor in good health (CMV status not recorded). Some clones in this sample may be carry-over from other donors' samples. What was sequenced was PBMCs, sequenced either directly or after in vitro stimulation (not recorded which). The rearrangement joins TRBV19 to TRBJ1-5; D is unresolved. The CDR3 region has the DNA TGTGCCAGTAGTATAGACCCCTACAATCAGCCCCAGCATTTT. It is translated as CASSIDPYNQPQHF.